The rows below give T cell receptor beta chains drawn from one sample of a study of memory CD4+ T cells and cytomegalovirus serostatus. Generated by immunoSEQ multiplex PCR, the TCRdb table keeps only in-frame clones and is missing some. This table holds around 40,000 clones, roughly 80% found once. The sequenced material came from memory CD4+ T cells from blood. The receptor set was obtained from an adult in good health and CMV-seronegative. CDR3s include the opening cysteine and the closing phenylalanine or tryptophan. D genes are given only for firm matches. Rows may omit the clone size; those that give it use once, few, many or a size class.

TRBV18,.,TRBJ1-1,.,TGTGCCAGCTCACCAAATAGGCTGGAAGCTTTCTTT,CASSPNRLEAFF
TRBV4-1,.,TRBJ2-1,.,TGCGCCAGCAGCCAAGTTAATTTAATAAGTTACAATGAGCAGTTCTTC,CASSQVNLISYNEQFF
TRBV7-2,.,TRBJ2-5,TRBD2,TGTGCCAGCAGCCCCAGCGGGGGACTGTGGGAGACCCAGTACTTC,CASSPSGGLWETQYF
TRBV19,.,TRBJ1-5,.,TGTGCCAGTAGTATAGTAGGGGGCAATCAGCCCCAGCATTTT,CASSIVGGNQPQHF
TRBV2,.,TRBJ2-2,.,TGTGCCAGCAGGGCCGGGGGCTACTCGAACACCGGGGAGCTGTTTTTT,CASRAGGYSNTGELFF
TRBV28,few,TRBJ1-3,TRBD1,TGTGCCAGCAGTTTATTGGCAGGGGGTTATGGGAACACCATATATTTT,CASSLLAGGYGNTIYF
TRBV2,.,TRBJ1-3,.,TGTGCCAGCCGCCGGAGGCCGGAGTCTGGAAACACCATATATTTT,CASRRRPESGNTIYF
TRBV7-2,.,TRBJ1-1,.,TGTGCCAGCAGCTCCCCAGGGTTGGCTGAAGCTTTCTTT,CASSSPGLAEAFF
TRBV7-9,once,TRBJ2-3,.,TGTGCCAGCAGCTTTTTCCATCGGCAGGGCAACGATACGCAGTATTTT,CASSFFHRQGNDTQYF
TRBV7-9,.,TRBJ1-5,TRBD1,TGTGCCAGCAGCCCACAGGGGGTTAGCAATCAGCCCCAGCATTTT,CASSPQGVSNQPQHF
TRBV5-1,.,TRBJ1-2,.,TGCGCCAGCAGCTTGGACGCCAGCCTTATCTATGGCTACACCTTC,CASSLDASLIYGYTF
TRBV4-2,few,TRBJ2-3,.,TGTGCCAGCGCCACCCAGGCATCAGATACGCAGTATTTT,CASATQASDTQYF
TRBV2,.,TRBJ2-7,.,TGTGCCAGCAGTATAACGGGGTACGAGCAGTACTTC,CASSITGYEQYF
TRBV27,.,TRBJ1-1,.,TGTGCCAGCAGTTCCCCGAGGGGAGGGGTAGTTAGGGCAAACACTGAAGCTTTCTTT,CASSSPRGGVVRANTEAFF
TRBV9,few,TRBJ1-2,.,TGTGCCAGCAGCGTACAAGGCAGCTATGGCTACACCTTC,CASSVQGSYGYTF
TRBV7-9,.,TRBJ1-1,.,TGTGCCAGCAGCTTTCAGGGGCGGACCACTGAAGCTTTCTTT,CASSFQGRTTEAFF
TRBV7-9,few,TRBJ2-2,.,TGTGCCAGCAGCTTAGGGGAAACGAACACCGGGGAGCTGTTTTTT,CASSLGETNTGELFF
TRBV29-1,.,TRBJ1-2,.,TGCAGCGTTGAAATAGGAGGCTATGGCTACACCTTC,CSVEIGGYGYTF
TRBV4-2,.,TRBJ2-3,.,TGTGCCAGCAGCCAAGGAGATACGCAGTATTTT,CASSQGDTQYF
TRBV30,once,TRBJ1-2,TRBD1,TGTGCCTGGAGTCTCCGGGACAGGGATAGCTACACCTTC,CAWSLRDRDSYTF
TRBV4-3,once,TRBJ2-2,.,TGCGCCAGCAGCCAGGCCCGCGCGGGCCTCGGGGAGCTGTTTTTT,CASSQARAGLGELFF
TRBV28,.,TRBJ2-5,TRBD2,TGTGCCAGCAGTTCCTATTCTAGCGGGGTTGAGACCCAGTACTTC,CASSSYSSGVETQYF
TRBV7-8,.,TRBJ2-7,.,TGTGCCAGCAGCTTAAGAGAGACGTCCTACGAGCAGTACTTC,CASSLRETSYEQYF
TRBV19,few,TRBJ2-7,.,TGTGCCAGTAGTTCTGCAGGGGAAAGCTCCTACGAGCAGTACTTC,CASSSAGESSYEQYF
TRBV6-6,few,TRBJ1-5,.,TGTGCCAGCAGTCCCGGTGGAGCCCTGCAAGGGGCCCAGCATTTT,CASSPGGALQGAQHF
TRBV5-1,.,TRBJ1-2,.,TGCGCCAGCAGCGGAACCCGGGACCTCAACTATGGCTACACCTTC,CASSGTRDLNYGYTF
TRBV6-4,.,TRBJ2-3,.,TGTGCCAGCAGACGGAAGAATGCGCATTACACAGATACGCAGTATTTT,CASRRKNAHYTDTQYF
TRBV6-1,.,TRBJ1-5,.,TGTGCCAGCAGTGAAAGGGTTAGCAATCAGCCCCAGCATTTT,CASSERVSNQPQHF
TRBV30,.,TRBJ2-7,.,TGTGCCTGGAGGCAGCACTACGAGCAGTACTTC,CAWRQHYEQYF
TRBV5-1,.,TRBJ1-1,TRBD1,TGCGCCAGCAGCATGGGACAGGGGGGGGCTGAAGCTTTCTTT,CASSMGQGGAEAFF
TRBV30,few,TRBJ1-1,.,TGTGCCTGGAGTGTAGATAGATCGGAAGCTTTCTTT,CAWSVDRSEAFF
TRBV5-1,.,TRBJ2-3,TRBD2,TGCGCCAGCAGCTCCCGACTAGCGGAAGATACGCAGTATTTT,CASSSRLAEDTQYF
TRBV9,.,TRBJ2-3,.,TGTGCCAGCAGCGTAGCAGCCACTTCTAGCACAGATACGCAGTATTTT,CASSVAATSSTDTQYF
TRBV7-6,.,TRBJ2-1,.,TGTGCCAGCAGCTTAGGGGTTAGCGTTGAGCAGTTCTTC,CASSLGVSVEQFF
TRBV18,.,TRBJ1-2,.,TGTGCCAGCTCACGAATGGCAGGGGACGGCTACACCTTC,CASSRMAGDGYTF
TRBV12-2,.,TRBJ1-2,.,TGTGCAAGTCGCTTAAGCTATGGCTACACCTTC,CASRLSYGYTF
TRBV18,.,TRBJ2-6,TRBD1,TGTGCCAGCTCGTTAGGGGGCGCGCTTGGGGCCAACGTCCTGACTTTC,CASSLGGALGANVLTF
TRBV7-3,.,TRBJ1-6,.,TGTGCCAGCAGCGTTACAGGGAGGAACTCACCCCTCCACTTT,CASSVTGRNSPLHF
TRBV7-9,.,TRBJ1-5,.,TGTGCCAGCTCCGCGGCAGGACCCAATCAGCCCCAGCATTTT,CASSAAGPNQPQHF
TRBV5-6,few,TRBJ1-6,TRBD1,TGTGCCAGCAGCCACTACAGGGGGCCGCGATCACCCCTCCACTTT,CASSHYRGPRSPLHF
TRBV2,.,TRBJ2-3,TRBD2,TGTGCCAGTGGGGGGACTAACTCGGGAGATACGCAGTATTTT,CASGGTNSGDTQYF
TRBV10-3,once,TRBJ1-3,.,TGTGCCATCGGGAACCCCCGGGAGGACAGAAACACCATATATTTT,CAIGNPREDRNTIYF
TRBV5-1,few,TRBJ1-5,.,TGCGCCAGCAGCCAGGACGGTAGCAATCAGCCCCAGCATTTT,CASSQDGSNQPQHF
TRBV7-2,.,TRBJ1-2,.,TGTGCCGGCAGCCCCCGCGATTATGGCTACACCTTC,CAGSPRDYGYTF
TRBV5-1,once,TRBJ1-4,.,TGCGCCAGCAGCTTGGGGACAGCAACTAATGAAAAACTGTTTTTT,CASSLGTATNEKLFF
TRBV18,.,TRBJ1-1,.,TGTGCCAGCTCACGGGGGCGAGGCACTGAAGCTTTCTTT,CASSRGRGTEAFF
TRBV7-9,.,TRBJ1-1,TRBD1,TGTGCCAGCAGCGCCGGACAGGGGACCGGTGCTTTCTTT,CASSAGQGTGAFF
TRBV6-1,once,TRBJ1-2,.,TGTGCCAGCAGTTTAAAGGGGCCTGGCTATGGCTACACCTTC,CASSLKGPGYGYTF
TRBV18,.,TRBJ2-7,.,TGTGCCAGCTCCTCGGACAGTCACTACGAGCAGTACTTC,CASSSDSHYEQYF
TRBV6-6,.,TRBJ2-3,.,TGTGCCAGCAGTTACGGGGCTAGCAAGGTTTTTGGTACGCAGTATTTT,CASSYGASKVFGTQYF
TRBV7-8,.,TRBJ2-2,.,TGTGCCAGCAGCTTAGGGGGTCAGTCCGGGGAGCTGTTTTTT,CASSLGGQSGELFF
TRBV5-5,.,TRBJ2-2,.,TGTGCCAGCAGCTTCTTTGAGGGGGAGCTGTTTTTT,CASSFFEGELFF
TRBV5-6,.,TRBJ1-2,.,TGTGCCAGCAGTTTGAAAACAGATGGCTACACCTTC,CASSLKTDGYTF
TRBV14,once,TRBJ1-2,.,TGTGCCAGCAGCCAAGCGATGACCCTAGGAGGCTACACCTTC,CASSQAMTLGGYTF
TRBV11-1,once,TRBJ2-3,.,TGTGCCAGCAGCTTAGTCACATATTTCGCAGATACGCAGTATTTT,CASSLVTYFADTQYF
TRBV4-2,.,TRBJ2-5,.,TGTGCCAGCAGCCAAGGGGGCGTCCGGGGGGCCGAAGAGACCCAGTACTTC,CASSQGGVRGAEETQYF
TRBV9,.,TRBJ2-3,TRBD2,TGTGCCAGCAGCCCGATAAGCGGGGGGAGAACAGATACGCAGTATTTT,CASSPISGGRTDTQYF